The present entry profiles one T cell receptor beta chain with its context. What it binds is unknown. The CDR3 spans 16 residues. Germline CDR1 and CDR2: LGHNA and YSLEER. The V end was cut by 4 bases, the J end by 4 bases, with 17 bases between. Before the COVID-19 pandemic, during about 2010-2019, CD4+ T cells were taken from unexposed donors. CD4+ T cells were isolated from the cells after more than 8 days of culture. Testing used SARS-CoV-2 S/N and four cold-coronavirus spikes on unexposed-donor CD4+ T cells, cells permitting. Each well had about 2.2 million PBMCs in approximately 5% human AB serum with IL-2. The sample belongs to a study of CD4 T cells in relation to SARS-CoV-2 and coronaviruses. On the study more broadly: ViraFEST: roughly 10-day antigen culture of PBMCs, then TCR beta CDR3 sequencing. Controls used an HIV-1 Nef peptide pool or no peptide.

Some clones are missing from TCRdb's copy, which holds only in-frame ones; the method was immunoSEQ multiplex PCR. The sample records about 26,000 clones, roughly 76% being singletons. V is TRBV4-3 and J is TRBJ2-1; tentative D call: TRBD1 (6 bases). What was sequenced was CD4+ T cells from PBMCs, cultured in vitro. This receptor was taken from a human donor in good health. CDR3 coding DNA: TGCGCCAGCAGCCCCACCGGGACAACAAATTACAATGAGCAGTTCTTC. It translates to CASSPTGTTNYNEQFF.